The clone carrying this T cell receptor (beta chain) occurred a few times. Its antigen is not known. MiXCR was run by TCRdb on the 5' RACE reads, yielding one entry per CDR3 protein. The profile shows some 220,000 distinct CDR3 sequences, approximately 3% of them singletons. This entry comes from a study of T cells after yellow fever vaccination. The overall study: Preparation of the low-cell-number fractions used SMART-Seq v4 Ultra Low Input. Findings and limits, study-wide: The study found a weaker secondary response that peaked faster, day 5 versus 15. Highly abundant clonotypes carried over from the bulk population could end up in FACS-sorted repertoires as contaminants.

From germline, CDR1 is LGHNA and CDR2 YSLEER. The CDR3 is 20 amino acids. Trimming removed 2 bases from V and 0 bases from J, with 26 bases in between. The TCR originated in a man between 18 and 29 years old who received the YFV17D yellow fever vaccine. This rearrangement joins TRBV4-3 to TRBJ2-7; TRBD1 is a possible D gene (6 bases). This material consisted of CD4+ T cells sorted from PBMCs, taken 10 days after the yellow fever booster vaccination. CDR3 protein: CASSQRSRPFRTVTSYEQYV. As DNA, the CDR3 is TGCGCCAGCAGCCAAAGGAGCAGACCTTTCAGGACAGTTACCTCCTACGAGCAGTACGTC.